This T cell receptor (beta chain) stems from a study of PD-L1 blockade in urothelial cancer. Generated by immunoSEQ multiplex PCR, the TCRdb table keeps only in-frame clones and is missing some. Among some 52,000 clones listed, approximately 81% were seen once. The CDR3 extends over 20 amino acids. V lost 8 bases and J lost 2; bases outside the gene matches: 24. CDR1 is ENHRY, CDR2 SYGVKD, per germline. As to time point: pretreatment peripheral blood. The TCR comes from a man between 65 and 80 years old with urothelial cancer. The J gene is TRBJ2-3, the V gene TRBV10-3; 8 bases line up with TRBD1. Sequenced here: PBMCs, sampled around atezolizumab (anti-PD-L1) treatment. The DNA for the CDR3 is TGTGCCATCCCTGTAAGAGAGTCCCAACAGGGGGTGGCTATCACAGATACGCAGTATTTT. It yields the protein CAIPVRESQQGVAITDTQYF.